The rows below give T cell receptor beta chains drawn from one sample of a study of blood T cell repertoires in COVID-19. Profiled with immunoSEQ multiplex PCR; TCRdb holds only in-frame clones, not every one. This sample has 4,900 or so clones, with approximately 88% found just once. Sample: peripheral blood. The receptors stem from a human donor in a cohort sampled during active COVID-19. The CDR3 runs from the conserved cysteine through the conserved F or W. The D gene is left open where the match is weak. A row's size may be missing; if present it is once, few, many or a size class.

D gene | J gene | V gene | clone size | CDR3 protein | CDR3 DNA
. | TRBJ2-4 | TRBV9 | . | CASSVGGPGGVQYF | TGTGCCAGCAGCGTAGGGGGGCCGGGGGGCGTTCAGTACTTC
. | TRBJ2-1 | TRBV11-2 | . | CASSPGTGVYNEQFF | TGTGCCAGCAGCCCGGGGACGGGGGTTTACAATGAGCAGTTCTTC
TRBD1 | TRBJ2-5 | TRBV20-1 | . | CSAWTGETQYF | TGCAGTGCATGGACAGGAGAGACCCAGTACTTC
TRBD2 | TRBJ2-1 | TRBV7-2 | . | CASSLSGGAPNEQFF | TGTGCCAGCAGCCTTAGCGGGGGGGCCCCCAATGAGCAGTTCTTC
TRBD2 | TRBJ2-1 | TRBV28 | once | CASSPVLTSGSYEQFF | TGTGCCAGCAGTCCCGTTTTGACTAGCGGGAGCTATGAGCAGTTCTTC
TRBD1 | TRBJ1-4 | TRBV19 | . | CASSAKDRGRDEKLFF | TGTGCCAGTAGTGCGAAGGACAGGGGGCGCGATGAAAAACTGTTTTTT
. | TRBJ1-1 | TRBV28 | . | CASSRRRRLNTEAFF | TGTGCCAGCAGCCGACGGAGGCGTCTGAACACTGAAGCTTTCTTT
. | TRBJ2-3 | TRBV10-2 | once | CASLSQGTFRTDTQYF | TGCGCCAGTTTGAGTCAGGGGACCTTTCGCACAGATACGCAGTATTTT
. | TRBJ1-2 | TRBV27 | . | CASSWNRDYGYTF | TGTGCCAGCAGTTGGAACAGGGACTATGGCTACACCTTC
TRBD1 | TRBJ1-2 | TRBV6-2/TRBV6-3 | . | CASSYAGQGYGYTF | TGTGCCAGCAGTTACGCGGGACAGGGCTATGGCTACACCTTC
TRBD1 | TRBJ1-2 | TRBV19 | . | CASSRSTGNYGYTF | TGTGCCAGTAGCCGATCGACAGGGAACTATGGCTACACCTTC
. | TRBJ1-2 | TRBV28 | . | CASSVRRSNYGYTF | TGTGCCAGCAGCGTACGACGGAGTAACTATGGCTACACCTTC
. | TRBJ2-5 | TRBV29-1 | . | CSVRGDTGQETQYF | TGCAGCGTTCGGGGGGACACCGGGCAAGAGACCCAGTACTTC
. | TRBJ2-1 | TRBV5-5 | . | CASSYTGTARGWSYNEQFF | TGTGCCAGCAGCTACACCGGGACTGCGCGTGGTTGGTCCTACAATGAGCAGTTCTTC
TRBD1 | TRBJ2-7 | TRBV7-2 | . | CASSFNRGLSEQYF | TGTGCCAGCAGTTTTAACAGGGGGCTGAGCGAGCAGTACTTC
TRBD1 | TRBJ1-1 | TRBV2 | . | CASSEDRGSAFF | TGTGCCAGCAGTGAGGACAGGGGTTCGGCTTTCTTT
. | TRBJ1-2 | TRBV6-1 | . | CASSEGGVYGYTF | TGTGCCAGCAGTGAAGGGGGCGTCTATGGCTACACCTTC
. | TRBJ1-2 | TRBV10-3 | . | CAISDRAQEGYTF | TGTGCCATCAGTGACAGGGCCCAAGAGGGCTACACCTTC
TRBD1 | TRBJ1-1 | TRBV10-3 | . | CAIRRDRSGMNTEAFF | TGTGCCATCAGGCGGGACAGGAGTGGCATGAACACTGAAGCTTTCTTT
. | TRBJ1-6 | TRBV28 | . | CASSLMQGSHNSPLHF | TGTGCCAGCAGTTTAATGCAGGGTTCCCATAATTCACCCCTCCACTTT
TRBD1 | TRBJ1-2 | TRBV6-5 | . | CASSLIGGGYTF | TGTGCCAGCAGCCTAATAGGGGGCGGCTACACCTTC
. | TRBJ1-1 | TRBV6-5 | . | CASRPWGSGEKAFF | TGTGCCAGCAGACCTTGGGGGTCAGGGGAGAAAGCTTTCTTT
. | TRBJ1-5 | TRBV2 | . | CASSEWQGNQPQHF | TGTGCCAGCAGTGAATGGCAGGGCAATCAGCCCCAGCATTTT
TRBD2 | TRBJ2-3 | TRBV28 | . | CASSLMIVAGGPDTQYF | TGTGCCAGCAGTTTAATGATCGTGGCGGGGGGGCCGGATACGCAGTATTTT
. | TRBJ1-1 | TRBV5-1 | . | CASSLVPRAEAFF | TGCGCCAGCAGCTTGGTCCCGAGGGCTGAAGCTTTCTTT
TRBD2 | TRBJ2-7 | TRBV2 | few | CASRESSGGRYEQYF | TGTGCCAGCAGGGAGTCTAGCGGGGGTCGGTACGAGCAGTACTTC
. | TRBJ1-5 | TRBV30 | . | CAWSSRGNQPQHF | TGTGCCTGGAGTAGCAGGGGAAATCAGCCCCAGCATTTT
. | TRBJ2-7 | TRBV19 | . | CASSTYVNSDSPNEQYF | TGTGCCAGTAGTACCTATGTGAACAGTGACAGTCCGAACGAGCAGTACTTC
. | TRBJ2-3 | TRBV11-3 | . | CASSLGGGVSTDTQYF | TGTGCCAGCAGCTTAGGAGGAGGGGTTTCAACAGATACGCAGTATTTT
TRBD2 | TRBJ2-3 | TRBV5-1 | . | CASSPGLAGADTQYF | TGCGCCAGCAGCCCGGGACTAGCGGGAGCAGATACGCAGTATTTT
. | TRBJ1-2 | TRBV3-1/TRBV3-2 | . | CASSPREGRHYGYTF | TGTGCCAGCAGCCCGCGGGAGGGGAGGCACTATGGCTACACCTTC
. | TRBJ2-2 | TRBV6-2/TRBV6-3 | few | CASSYSMSSRSFDTGELFF | TGTGCCAGCAGTTACTCCATGTCTTCCCGGTCCTTCGACACCGGGGAGCTGTTTTTT
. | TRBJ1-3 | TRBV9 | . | CASSVESGGISGNTIYF | TGTGCCAGCAGCGTAGAAAGCGGGGGTATTTCTGGAAACACCATATATTTT
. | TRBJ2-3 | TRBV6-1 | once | CASSEGWTSTDTQYF | TGTGCCAGCAGTGAAGGTTGGACTAGCACAGATACGCAGTATTTT
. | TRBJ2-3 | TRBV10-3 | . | CAISEGADHTQYF | TGTGCCATCAGTGAGGGGGCGGACCACACGCAGTATTTT
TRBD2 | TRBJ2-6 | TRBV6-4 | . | CASSLSGTSSGANVLTF | TGTGCCAGCAGCCTTAGCGGGACCTCCTCTGGGGCCAACGTCCTGACTTTC
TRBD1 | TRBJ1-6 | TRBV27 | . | CASSPRTGTSSYNSPLHF | TGTGCCAGCAGTCCCCGGACAGGGACAAGCTCCTATAATTCACCCCTCCACTTT
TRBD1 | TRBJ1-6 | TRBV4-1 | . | CASSQGRDRGDSPLHF | TGCGCCAGCAGCCAGGGACGGGACAGGGGTGACTCACCCCTCCACTTT
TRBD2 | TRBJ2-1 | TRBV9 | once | CASSVAGSGRRSNEQFF | TGTGCCAGCAGCGTAGCTGGAAGCGGGAGAAGAAGTAATGAGCAGTTCTTC
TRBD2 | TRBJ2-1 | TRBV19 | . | CASRGLAGDEQFF | TGTGCCAGCAGAGGACTAGCGGGAGATGAGCAGTTCTTC
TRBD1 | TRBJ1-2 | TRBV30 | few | CAWSAFDRGNYGYTF | TGTGCCTGGAGCGCCTTTGACAGGGGAAACTATGGCTACACCTTC
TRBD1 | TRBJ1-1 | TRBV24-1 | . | CATSDSDRGSVTEAFF | TGTGCCACCAGTGATTCTGACAGGGGGTCGGTTACTGAAGCTTTCTTT
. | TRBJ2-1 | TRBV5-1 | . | CASSPQTTGNEQFF | TGCGCCAGCAGCCCCCAAACCACGGGGAATGAGCAGTTCTTC
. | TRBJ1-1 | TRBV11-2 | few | CASSLVRGSEAFF | TGTGCCAGCAGCTTAGTTCGGGGATCTGAAGCTTTCTTT
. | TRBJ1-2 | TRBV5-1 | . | CASSLAFQLQGGDGYTF | TGCGCCAGCAGCTTGGCCTTTCAACTACAGGGAGGGGATGGCTACACCTTC
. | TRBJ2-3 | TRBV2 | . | CARTMPRSTDTQYF | TGTGCCAGAACGATGCCCAGAAGCACAGATACGCAGTATTTT
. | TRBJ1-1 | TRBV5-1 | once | CASSLGAGERWRLNTEAFF | TGCGCCAGCAGCTTGGGAGCGGGGGAGCGTTGGCGCCTGAACACTGAAGCTTTCTTT
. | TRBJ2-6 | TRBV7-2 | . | CASSLSYGANVLTF | TGTGCCAGCAGCTTATCGTATGGGGCCAACGTCCTGACTTTC
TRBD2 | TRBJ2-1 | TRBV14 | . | CASSQDRGSGRRYNEQFF | TGTGCCAGCAGCCAAGATCGGGGTAGCGGGAGAAGGTACAATGAGCAGTTCTTC
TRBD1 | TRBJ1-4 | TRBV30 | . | CAWSHLGQDDGKLFF | TGTGCCTGGAGCCACCTGGGACAGGATGATGGAAAACTGTTTTTT